The 26 T cell receptor beta chains reported below all come from one sample, sequenced in a study of T cell repertoires in cytomegalovirus infection. One entry per CDR3 protein, called by TCRdb with MiXCR from the reads. The table records 150,000 to 200,000 distinct CDR3 sequences, roughly 30% of them present only once. Sequencing input: PBMCs. These receptors all come from a human donor in good health (CMV status not recorded). Some clones in this sample may be carry-over from other donors' samples.

The chain carries TRBV15 and TRBJ1-2; D is unresolved. Germline V gene data show CDR1 as LNHNV and CDR2 as YYDKDF (reference sequence). Trimming took 5 bases from V and 2 from J, leaving 15 bases between them. The CDR3 consists of 15 residues. The CDR3 bases are TGTGCCACCAGCGATTTTGGTAACCCCAACTATGGCTACACCTTC. It specifies CATSDFGNPNYGYTF.

There are many counts of this clonotype. This chain uses TRBV7-2 with TRBJ2-3; D is uncertain. Trimming stripped 0 bases from V and 6 bases from J, with 4 bases between. The germline V gene has CDR1 SGHTA and CDR2 FQGNSA. This CDR3 spans 12 amino acids. The CDR3 region is CASSLAADTQYF. CDR3 DNA: TGTGCCAGCAGCTTAGCGGCGGATACGCAGTATTTT.

In its sample, this clonotype was seen a few times. J is TRBJ1-2 and V is TRBV6-1, with 7 bases lining up with TRBD1. J was trimmed by 3 bases and V by 6 bases; bases with no gene match: 10. The CDR3 is 15 amino acids. Per the germline V gene, CDR1 is MNHNS and CDR2 is SASEGT. CDR3 residues: CASSSLSTGYYGYTF. The CDR3 DNA sequence: TGTGCCAGCAGCTCTCTTTCGACAGGGTACTATGGCTACACCTTC.

The chain links TRBV12-3 or TRBV12-4 to TRBJ1-1, with D perhaps matching TRBD1 (6 bases). CDR3 size: 15 residues. Trimming cost V 7 bases and J 4 bases, with 19 bases left between them. CDR3 region: CASTQFGRGSTEAFF. The CDR3, as DNA: TGTGCCAGCACCCAATTCGGCAGGGGCAGCACTGAAGCTTTCTTT.

The DNA of the CDR3 is TGTGCCATCAATGGAGATGGGAGCTCCTACGAGCAGTACTTC. It codes for CAINGDGSSYEQYF. This rearrangement joins TRBV10-3 to TRBJ2-7; D perhaps matches TRBD2 (5 bases). The CDR3 is 14 amino acids. The V and J ends lost 7 bases and 0 bases respectively, with 13 bases between them. Germline V gives CDR1 ENHRY, CDR2 SYGVKD.

CDR3 bases: TGCGCCAGCAGCTCGGGACCAACGGTGGAAGAGACCCAGTACTTC. This translates into CASSSGPTVEETQYF. This chain uses TRBV5-1 with TRBJ2-5, with D tentatively TRBD1 or TRBD2 (5 bases each). Germline CDR1 is SGHRS and CDR2 is YFSETQ. CDR3 length equals 15 residues. V shed 3 bases and J shed 3 bases, with 15 bases lying between them.

CDR3 sequence (DNA): TGTGCCAGCCGTAGGTCTTACGAGCAGTACTTC. This gives the protein CASRRSYEQYF. The chain links TRBV25-1 to TRBJ2-7; D call uncertain. The CDR3 is 11 amino acids. Germline CDR1 reads MGHDK; CDR2 reads SYGVNS. Trimming cost V 8 bases and J 4 bases, with 9 bases left between them.

This clonotype has at least ten counts. The J gene is TRBJ2-2, the V gene TRBV7-3; 7 bases are shared with TRBD1. The CDR3 extends over 14 amino acids. V shed 5 bases and J 1 base; nucleotides not matched to a gene: 1. Germline V gene data show CDR1 as SGHTA and CDR2 as FQGTGA. The CDR3, as DNA: TGTGCCAGCAGCCCAGGGGGGAACACCGGGGAGCTGTTTTTT. As protein: CASSPGGNTGELFF.

This chain uses TRBV6-6 with TRBJ2-7; a weak D match, TRBD2 (5 bases). Per the germline V gene, CDR1 is MNHNY and CDR2 is SVGAGI (reference sequence). The germline V and J ends were trimmed by 6 bases and 6 bases, with 12 bases remaining between them. This CDR3 is 12 amino acids long. CDR3 DNA: TGTGCCAGCAGACGGGAAAAGGGCGAGCAGTACTTC. It encodes CASRREKGEQYF.

This clonotype was counted many times. This chain uses TRBV7-8 with TRBJ1-2; 10 bases map to TRBD1. Germline V gene sequence: CDR1 SGHVS, CDR2 FQNEAQ. V shed 4 bases and J 4 bases; nucleotides not matched to a gene: 9. There are 16 residues in the CDR3. This CDR3 is CASSSPDRGLGYGYTF. CDR3 nucleotides: TGTGCCAGCAGCTCCCCAGACAGGGGGCTAGGCTATGGCTACACCTTC. The full variable domain, rest sourced from reference TRBV7-8 and TRBJ1-2, is GAGVSQSPRYKVAKRGQDVALRCDPISGHVSLFWYQQALGQGPEFLTYFQNEAQLDKSGLPSDRFFAERPEGSVSTLKIQRTQQEDSAVYLCASSSPDRGLGYGYTFGSGTRLTVV.

The chain uses TRBV6-5 and TRBJ1-3, with D possibly TRBD1 on 6 matching bases. The CDR3 is 19 residues long. Trimming cost V 3 bases and J 0 bases, with 21 bases left between them. Germline CDR1 is MNHEY and CDR2 is SVGAGI. The CDR3 region has the DNA TGTGCCAGCAGTTATCGGGGGGCTCCCTCTCTCAGCTCTGGAAACACCATATATTTT. Translation: CASSYRGAPSLSSGNTIYF.

The chain is built from TRBV14 and TRBJ1-3; D gene uncertain. The CDR3 is made up of 14 amino acids. Germline V gives CDR1 SGHDN, CDR2 FVKESK. The V end lost 2 bases, the J end lost 0 bases, and 5 bases lay between the germline ends. In DNA form, the CDR3 reads TGTGCCAGCAGCCAAACCGGCTCTGGAAACACCATATATTTT. Translated, it gives CASSQTGSGNTIYF.

Worth noting for this clonotype: An end of the junction does not agree with germline; a read error may underlie this. The chain carries TRBV5-3 and TRBJ1-1; D call uncertain. TRBV5-3 is classed as an ORF, of uncertain function. The CDR3 runs to 15 residues. The CDR3 region is CASSSRWEADTEAFF. For the CDR3, the DNA is TGTGCCAGCAGCTCCCGTTGGGAGGCGGACACTGAAGCTTTCTTT.

This clonotype appeared many times. The gene calls are TRBV7-2 and TRBJ1-4, with D maybe TRBD1 (6 bases). CDR3 size: 15 residues. Trimming pared 5 bases from V and 4 bases from J, leaving 14 bases between. The germline gives CDR1 SGHTA, CDR2 FQGNSA. Here the CDR3 DNA reads TGTGCCAGCAGCCTATGGACAGCGGATAATGAAAAACTGTTTTTT. As protein: CASSLWTADNEKLFF.

As regards this clonotype: Since a much larger clone is just one base distant, this may be a read error. The CDR3 carries no conserved terminal phenylalanine or tryptophan, so it likely arises from a read error. The rearrangement uses TRBV7-2 and TRBJ2-5; D call uncertain. Germline CDR1 and CDR2: SGHTA and FQGNSA. The CDR3 covers 15 residues. V was cut by 8 bases and J by 2 bases, with 18 bases left in between. CDR3 sequence: CASSAREILQETQYI. The CDR3, as DNA: TGTGCCAGCTCAGCCCGAGAGATCTTACAAGAGACCCAGTACATC.

This clonotype has a handful of counts. The V and J genes are TRBV11-2 and TRBJ2-1; 7 bases are shared with TRBD1. CDR3 length: 15 amino acids. V was pared by 3 bases and J by 4 bases, with 6 bases of the junction left unmatched. Per the germline V gene, CDR1 is SGHAT and CDR2 is FQNNGV. The CDR3 here is CASSFSGTVYNEQFF. As DNA, the CDR3 is TGTGCCAGCAGCTTCTCCGGGACAGTTTACAATGAGCAGTTCTTC.

The V gene is TRBV29-1, the J gene TRBJ1-2, with 8 bases matching TRBD1. This CDR3 is 14 amino acids long. Trimming took 1 base from V and 4 from J; bases not matched to a gene: 5. Germline CDR1 is SQVTM and CDR2 is ANQGSEA. CDR3 DNA: TGCAGCGTTGAAGGTCAGGGGGCATTCTATGGCTACACCTTC. It encodes CSVEGQGAFYGYTF.

V is TRBV5-6 and J is TRBJ2-1, with 10 positions matching TRBD1. The CDR3 length is 16 residues. The ends lost 4 bases at V and 3 bases at J; junction bases unmatched: 7. Germline CDR1 is SGHDT and CDR2 is YYEEEE. The CDR3 loop reads CASSPRDRGVYNEQFF. The CDR3 nucleotides read TGTGCCAGCAGCCCCCGGGACAGGGGTGTCTACAATGAGCAGTTCTTC.

The V and J genes are TRBV30 and TRBJ1-1; a possible D gene is TRBD1 (5 bases). V was trimmed by 2 bases and J by 3 bases, leaving 13 bases between them. Germline lookup yields CDR1 GTSNPN and CDR2 SVGIG (reference sequence). The CDR3 is made up of 14 amino acids. The CDR3 protein is CAWSTPGLHTEAFF. The CDR3 coding sequence is TGTGCCTGGAGTACACCGGGACTGCACACTGAAGCTTTCTTT.

There are a few counts of this clonotype. The CDR3 DNA is TGTGCCAGCAGTCCGTCGGGACAGGTCTTCAATCAGCCCCAGCATTTT. This encodes CASSPSGQVFNQPQHF. The rearrangement links TRBV12-3 or TRBV12-4 to TRBJ1-5; 8 bases match TRBD1. With V trimmed by 5 bases and J by 3 bases, 9 bases remained unmatched. This CDR3 spans 16 amino acids.

This clonotype appeared a few times. The V and J genes are TRBV5-1 and TRBJ2-7, with a possible D match to TRBD2 (5 bases). Germline CDR1 is SGHRS and CDR2 is YFSETQ. This CDR3 spans 14 amino acids. Trimming took off 4 bases at V and 2 bases at J, with 13 bases between the two ends. CDR3 residues: CASSRTEATYEQYF. DNA of the CDR3: TGCGCCAGCAGCAGGACGGAGGCGACCTACGAGCAGTACTTC.

The rearrangement uses TRBV12-3 or TRBV12-4 and TRBJ1-4; possibly TRBD1 for D (5 bases). V dropped 3 bases and J dropped 6 bases, with 11 bases sitting between them. The CDR3 length is 14 residues. CDR3 coding DNA: TGTGCCAGCAGTTTTCGGGGGATGGATGAAAAACTGTTTTTT. Amino acid sequence: CASSFRGMDEKLFF.

The gene calls are TRBV6-6 and TRBJ1-5, with D tentatively TRBD1 (5 bases). In germline, CDR1 is MNHNY, CDR2 SVGAGI (reference sequence). The CDR3 covers 15 residues. V was trimmed by 2 bases and J by 6 bases, leaving 14 bases between them. Here the CDR3 reads CASSYVGRVGQPQHF. The CDR3 nucleotides are TGTGCCAGCAGTTACGTCGGCAGGGTAGGTCAGCCCCAGCATTTT.

This clonotype has only a few counts. The J gene is TRBJ2-3, the V gene TRBV7-2; D is ambiguous. The germline V and J ends were trimmed by 5 bases and 5 bases, with 8 bases remaining between them. The V gene's germline CDR1 is SGHTA and CDR2 FQGNSA. This CDR3 has 12 amino acids. CDR3 amino acids: CASSPTVDTQYF. CDR3 nucleotide sequence: TGTGCCAGCAGCCCAACGGTAGATACGCAGTATTTT.

The chain joins TRBV4-3 to TRBJ2-1; 12 bases are shared with TRBD2. The CDR3 consists of 16 residues. J lost 8 bases, V lost 3 bases, and 8 bases had no gene match. The germline gives CDR1 LGHNA, CDR2 YSLEER. The CDR3, as DNA: TGCGCCAGCAGCCAGGGTTTGACTAGCGGGGGCGATGAGCAGTTCTTC. Translating it yields CASSQGLTSGGDEQFF.

The rearrangement uses TRBV12-5 and TRBJ2-7; D gene unclear. Germline-derived CDR1 and CDR2 are LGHNT and FRNRAP. The CDR3 spans 20 residues. Trimming shortened V by 0 bases and J by 3 bases, and 27 bases separated the two germline ends. The CDR3 bases are TGTGCTAGTGGTTTGGTACGTTTGATTTTGAGAGGACGGAACGGCTACGAGCAGTACTTC. It translates to CASGLVRLILRGRNGYEQYF.